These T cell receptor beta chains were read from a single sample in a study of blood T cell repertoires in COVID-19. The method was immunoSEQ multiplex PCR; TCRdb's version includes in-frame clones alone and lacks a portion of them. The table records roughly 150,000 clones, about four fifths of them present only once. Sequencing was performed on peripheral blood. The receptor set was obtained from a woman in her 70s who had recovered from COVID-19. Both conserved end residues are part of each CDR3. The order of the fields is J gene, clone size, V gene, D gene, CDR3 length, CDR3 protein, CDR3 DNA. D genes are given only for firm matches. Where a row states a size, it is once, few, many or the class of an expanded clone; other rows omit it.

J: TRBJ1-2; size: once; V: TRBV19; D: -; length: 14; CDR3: CASSIDSVDYGYTF; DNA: TGTGCCAGTAGTATAGATTCGGTGGACTATGGCTACACCTTC
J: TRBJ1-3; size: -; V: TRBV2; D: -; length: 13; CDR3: CASSEEGRGTIYF; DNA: TGTGCCAGCAGTGAAGAGGGGAGGGGCACCATATATTTT
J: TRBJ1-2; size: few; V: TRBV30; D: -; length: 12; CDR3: CAWAPGGYGYTF; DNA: TGTGCCTGGGCACCCGGGGGCTATGGCTACACCTTC
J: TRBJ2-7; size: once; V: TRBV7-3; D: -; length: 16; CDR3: CASSLGGAPGAYEQYF; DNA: TGTGCCAGCAGCTTAGGGGGCGCCCCCGGGGCCTACGAGCAGTACTTC
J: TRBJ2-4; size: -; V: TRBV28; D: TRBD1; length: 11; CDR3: CASSLSDRLSF; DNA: TGTGCCAGCAGTTTATCGGACAGGCTGTCCTTC
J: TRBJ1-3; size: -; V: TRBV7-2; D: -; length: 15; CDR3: CASSLGGAAGNTIYF; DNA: TGTGCCAGCAGCTTGGGAGGGGCCGCGGGAAACACCATATATTTT
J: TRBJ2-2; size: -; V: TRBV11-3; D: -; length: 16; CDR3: CASSLDWPANTGELFF; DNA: TGTGCCAGCAGCCTGGACTGGCCAGCGAACACCGGGGAGCTGTTTTTT
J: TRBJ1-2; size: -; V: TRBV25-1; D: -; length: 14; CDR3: CASSDPGREDGYTF; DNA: TGTGCCAGCAGTGACCCCGGGAGGGAAGATGGCTACACCTTC
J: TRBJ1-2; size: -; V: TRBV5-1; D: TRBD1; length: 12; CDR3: CASRQGNYGYTF; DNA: TGCGCCAGCCGACAGGGAAACTATGGCTACACCTTC
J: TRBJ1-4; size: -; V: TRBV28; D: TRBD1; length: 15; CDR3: CASSLATGRGEKLFF; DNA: TGTGCCAGCAGCTTGGCGACAGGGCGGGGTGAAAAACTGTTTTTT
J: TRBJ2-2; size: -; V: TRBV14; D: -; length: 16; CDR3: CASSQVGGQNTGELFF; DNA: TGTGCCAGCAGCCAAGTGGGAGGACAGAACACCGGGGAGCTGTTTTTT
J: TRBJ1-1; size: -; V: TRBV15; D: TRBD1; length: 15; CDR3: CATSPTQGARTEAFF; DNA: TGTGCCACCAGCCCCACACAGGGGGCGAGGACTGAAGCTTTCTTT
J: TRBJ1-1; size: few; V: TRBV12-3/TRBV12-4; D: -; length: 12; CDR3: CASSSPLGRAFF; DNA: TGTGCCAGCAGCTCCCCTTTGGGGCGAGCTTTCTTT
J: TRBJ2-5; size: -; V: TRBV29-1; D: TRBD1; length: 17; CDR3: CSAVYGTGGRGQETQYF; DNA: TGCAGCGCTGTATACGGGACAGGGGGTAGGGGCCAAGAGACCCAGTACTTC
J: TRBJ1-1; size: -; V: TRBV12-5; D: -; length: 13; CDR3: CASGPQGSTEAFF; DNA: TGTGCTAGTGGACCCCAGGGTAGCACTGAAGCTTTCTTT
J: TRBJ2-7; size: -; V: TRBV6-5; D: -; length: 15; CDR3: CASSYGLGSSYEQYF; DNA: TGTGCCAGCAGTTACGGGTTAGGGAGCTCCTACGAGCAGTACTTC
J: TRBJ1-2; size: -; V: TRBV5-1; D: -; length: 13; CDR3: CASSRTPNYGYTF; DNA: TGCGCCAGCAGCCGGACACCTAACTATGGCTACACCTTC
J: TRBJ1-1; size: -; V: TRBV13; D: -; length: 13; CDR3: CASSLGRDTEAFF; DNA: TGTGCCAGCAGCTTAGGCCGGGACACTGAAGCTTTCTTT
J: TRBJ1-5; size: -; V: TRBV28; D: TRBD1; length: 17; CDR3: CASTGDRGTLDNQPQHF; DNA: TGTGCCAGCACCGGCGACAGGGGTACTTTGGACAATCAGCCCCAGCATTTT
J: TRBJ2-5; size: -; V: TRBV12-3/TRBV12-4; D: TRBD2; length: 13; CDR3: CASDGGARETQYF; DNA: TGTGCCAGCGACGGGGGGGCCCGGGAGACCCAGTACTTC
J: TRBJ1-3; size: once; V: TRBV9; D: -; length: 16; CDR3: CASSPQGPTSGNTIYF; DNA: TGTGCCAGCAGCCCCCAGGGGCCGACCTCTGGAAACACCATATATTTT
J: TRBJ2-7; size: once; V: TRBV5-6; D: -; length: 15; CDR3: CASSPLGTRSYEQYF; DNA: TGTGCCAGCAGCCCACTTGGGACACGCTCCTACGAGCAGTACTTC
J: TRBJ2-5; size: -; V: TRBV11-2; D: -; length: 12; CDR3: CASSRRPGLLHF; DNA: TGTGCCAGCAGCCGTCGACCGGGACTCCTCCACTTC
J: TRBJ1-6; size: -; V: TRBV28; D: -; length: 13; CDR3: CASLGSYNSPLHF; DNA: TGTGCCAGCCTCGGGTCCTATAATTCACCCCTCCACTTT
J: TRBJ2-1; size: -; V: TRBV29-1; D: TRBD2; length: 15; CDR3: CSVEMAGGPHGEQFF; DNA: TGCAGCGTTGAAATGGCGGGGGGGCCACATGGGGAGCAGTTCTTC
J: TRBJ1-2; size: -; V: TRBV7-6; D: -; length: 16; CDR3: CASSLSPGGANYGYTF; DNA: TGTGCCAGCAGCTTATCCCCCGGGGGGGCGAACTATGGCTACACCTTC
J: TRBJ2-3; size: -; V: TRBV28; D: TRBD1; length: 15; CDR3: CASRSDRGSADTQYF; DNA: TGTGCCAGCAGATCCGACAGGGGTAGCGCAGATACGCAGTATTTT
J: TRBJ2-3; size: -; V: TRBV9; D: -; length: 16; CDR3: CASSAGASTLTDTQYF; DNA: TGTGCCAGCAGCGCAGGGGCTAGCACCCTCACAGATACGCAGTATTTT
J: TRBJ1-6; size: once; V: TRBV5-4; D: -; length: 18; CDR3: CASSSGGGSFAYNSPLHF; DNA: TGTGCCAGCAGCTCGGGAGGTGGCAGCTTTGCTTATAATTCACCCCTCCACTTT
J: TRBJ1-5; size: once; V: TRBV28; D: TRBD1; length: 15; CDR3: CASSFGQALNQPQHF; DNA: TGTGCCAGCAGTTTTGGACAGGCCCTTAATCAGCCCCAGCATTTT
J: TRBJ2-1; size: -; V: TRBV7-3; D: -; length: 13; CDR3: CASSAAGYNEQFF; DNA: TGTGCCAGCAGTGCGGCGGGGTACAATGAGCAGTTCTTC
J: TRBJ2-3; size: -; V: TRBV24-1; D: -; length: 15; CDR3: CATSDPGDYTDTQYF; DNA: TGTGCCACCAGTGACCCGGGAGACTACACAGATACGCAGTATTTT
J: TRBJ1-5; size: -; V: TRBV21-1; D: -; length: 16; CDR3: CASSPWQGVSNQPQHF; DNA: TGTGCCAGCAGCCCTTGGCAGGGGGTGAGCAATCAGCCCCAGCATTTT
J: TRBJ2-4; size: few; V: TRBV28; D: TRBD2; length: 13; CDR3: CASTGTSFNIQYF; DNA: TGTGCCAGCACCGGGACTAGCTTTAACATTCAGTACTTC
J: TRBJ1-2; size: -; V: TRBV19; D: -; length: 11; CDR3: CAGGGDYGYTF; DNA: TGTGCTGGGGGGGGTGACTATGGCTACACCTTC
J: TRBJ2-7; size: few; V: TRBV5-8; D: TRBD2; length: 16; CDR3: CASSHGLAGSSYEQYF; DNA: TGTGCCAGCAGCCACGGACTAGCGGGGTCGTCGTACGAGCAGTACTTC
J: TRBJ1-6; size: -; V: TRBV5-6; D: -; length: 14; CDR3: CASSPRGGRSPLHF; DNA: TGTGCCAGCAGCCCCAGGGGTGGAAGATCACCCCTCCACTTT
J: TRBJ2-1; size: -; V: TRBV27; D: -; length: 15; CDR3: CASSLDTMAYNEQFF; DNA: TGTGCCAGCAGCTTGGACACGATGGCCTACAATGAGCAGTTCTTC
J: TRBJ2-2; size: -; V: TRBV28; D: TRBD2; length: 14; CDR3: CASSQRDYSPGLFF; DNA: TGTGCCAGCAGCCAAAGGGACTACTCGCCCGGGCTGTTTTTT
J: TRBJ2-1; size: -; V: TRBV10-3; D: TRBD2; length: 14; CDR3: CAISEGTSSDEQFF; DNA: TGTGCCATCAGTGAAGGGACTAGCTCCGATGAGCAGTTCTTC
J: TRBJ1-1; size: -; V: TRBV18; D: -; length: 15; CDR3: CASSPWDTSIAEAFF; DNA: TGTGCCAGCTCACCGTGGGACACTTCAATCGCTGAAGCTTTCTTT
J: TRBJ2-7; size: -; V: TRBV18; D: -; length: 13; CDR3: CASSPATAYEQYF; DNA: TGTGCCAGCTCACCAGCGACAGCCTACGAGCAGTACTTC